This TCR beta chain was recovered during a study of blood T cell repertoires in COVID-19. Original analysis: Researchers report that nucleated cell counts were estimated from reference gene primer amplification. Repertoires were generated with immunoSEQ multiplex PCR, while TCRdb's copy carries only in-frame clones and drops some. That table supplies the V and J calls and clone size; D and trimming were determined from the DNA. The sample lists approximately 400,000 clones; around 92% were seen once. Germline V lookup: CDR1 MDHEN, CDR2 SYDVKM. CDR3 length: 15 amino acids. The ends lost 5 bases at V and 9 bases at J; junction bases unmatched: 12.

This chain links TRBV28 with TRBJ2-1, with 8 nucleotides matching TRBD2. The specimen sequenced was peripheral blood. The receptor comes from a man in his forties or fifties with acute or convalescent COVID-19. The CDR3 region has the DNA TGTGCCAGCAGTAGACCGGGAGGGACCCTGGGTGAGCAGTTCTTC. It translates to CASSRPGGTLGEQFF.